These T cell receptor beta chains were read from a single sample in a study of blood T cell repertoires in COVID-19. The repertoire was sequenced with immunoSEQ multiplex PCR; TCRdb's copy has only in-frame clones and lacks some. Seen here are some 250,000 clones, around 83% observed once, and the top ten hold 1.9%. The sample taken for sequencing was peripheral blood. The origin of the receptors is a man aged 30 to 45 who had recovered from COVID-19. Both conserved end residues are part of each CDR3. D genes are given only for firm matches. Some rows have no size entry. The others give once, few or many, or a class for an expanded clone.

TGTGCCAGCATGGGACAGAGTATGAACACTGAAGCTTTCTTT	CASMGQSMNTEAFF	TRBD1	TRBJ1-1	TRBV7-8	.
TGTGCCAGCAGCCACAGGGGATCAGGGGACGGCTACACCTTC	CASSHRGSGDGYTF	.	TRBJ1-2	TRBV3-1/TRBV3-2	.
TGTGCCAGCAGTCAAAGACAGGCCCTCAATCAGCCCCAGCATTTT	CASSQRQALNQPQHF	.	TRBJ1-5	TRBV6-2/TRBV6-3	.
TGTGCCAGCAGCGGGACAGGGGGGATTCAGCCCCAGCATTTT	CASSGTGGIQPQHF	TRBD1	TRBJ1-5	TRBV3-1/TRBV3-2	.
TGCGCCAGCAGCTCGAAGACAGGGGCAATTAACTATGGCTACACCTTC	CASSSKTGAINYGYTF	TRBD1	TRBJ1-2	TRBV5-1	.
TGCGCCAGCAGCCAAGACGGAGACAGGGGGAATCAGCCCCAGCATTTT	CASSQDGDRGNQPQHF	TRBD1	TRBJ1-5	TRBV4-1	.
TGTGCCACCAGGGACGACAGGGTAGAGGTCGATGGCTACACCTTC	CATRDDRVEVDGYTF	TRBD1	TRBJ1-2	TRBV15	.
TGTGCCAGCAGCCAACCCGGGACAGGGTTAAGCAATGAGCAGTTCTTC	CASSQPGTGLSNEQFF	TRBD1	TRBJ2-1	TRBV3-1/TRBV3-2	.
TGTGCCAGCCCGGGGGGGAACACTGAAGCTTTCTTT	CASPGGNTEAFF	.	TRBJ1-1	TRBV7-9	.
TGTGCCAGCAGCCAAGATACGAGAGTTCAGCCCCAGCATTTT	CASSQDTRVQPQHF	.	TRBJ1-5	TRBV3-1/TRBV3-2	many
TGTGCCACCAGCGAAGGACAGGGGGCGATTCAGCCCCAGCATTTT	CATSEGQGAIQPQHF	TRBD1	TRBJ1-5	TRBV15	.
TGTGCCAGCAGCTTAGACAGTTCGGGGAGGTTCCACTCCTATAATTCACCCCTCCACTTT	CASSLDSSGRFHSYNSPLHF	.	TRBJ1-6	TRBV11-2	.
TGTGCCAGCAGCACCCGACTAGCGAACACCGGGGAGCTGTTTTTT	CASSTRLANTGELFF	.	TRBJ2-2	TRBV3-1/TRBV3-2	.
TGTGCCACCAGCAGACTTAATCAGCCCCAGCATTTT	CATSRLNQPQHF	.	TRBJ1-5	TRBV15	few
TGTGCCAGCAGCTCGCTCTGGGGCCAACAGGGTATTCGGTATGGCTACACCTTC	CASSSLWGQQGIRYGYTF	.	TRBJ1-2	TRBV5-6	.
TGCGCCAGCAGCTTGGACAAAGCCTACGAGCAGTACTTC	CASSLDKAYEQYF	.	TRBJ2-7	TRBV5-1	.
TGTGCCAGCAGTTACGCTTCAGGGGGCAATGAGCAGTTCTTC	CASSYASGGNEQFF	TRBD1	TRBJ2-1	TRBV6-5	.
TGTGCCAGCAGCTTAGGGGGGCCTAGCACAGATACGCAGTATTTT	CASSLGGPSTDTQYF	.	TRBJ2-3	TRBV7-9	.
TGTGCCAGCAGCCAAACCGGACGGGGAAGCACAGATACGCAGTATTTT	CASSQTGRGSTDTQYF	.	TRBJ2-3	TRBV9	.
TGCGCCAGCAGCGCCGACCAGGGGGCACCCTACAATGAGCAGTTCTTC	CASSADQGAPYNEQFF	TRBD1	TRBJ2-1	TRBV5-1	once
TGTGCTAGTGCCGGGACTAGCGGGGGGGGATACAATGAGCAGTTCTTC	CASAGTSGGGYNEQFF	TRBD2	TRBJ2-1	TRBV12-5	.
TGTGCCAGCAGTTTATCGTTCAGGGGGTTTGAAAAACTGTTTTTT	CASSLSFRGFEKLFF	TRBD1	TRBJ1-4	TRBV27	.
TGTGCCAGCAGTTATGGAGGAACGAACACTGAAGCTTTCTTT	CASSYGGTNTEAFF	.	TRBJ1-1	TRBV6-5	.
TGTGCCAGCCGGACATCGATAAGCACAGATACGCAGTATTTT	CASRTSISTDTQYF	.	TRBJ2-3	TRBV18	.
TGCGCCAGCAGCTTGCTAGCGGGGGGGTCTGGTGAGACCCAGTACTTC	CASSLLAGGSGETQYF	TRBD2	TRBJ2-5	TRBV5-1	.
TGCGCCAGCAGCTTGGCGCCAGGGGACTATGGCTACACCTTC	CASSLAPGDYGYTF	.	TRBJ1-2	TRBV5-1	.
TGCGCCAGCAGCTTGGGACAGGGTGATCAGCCCCAGCATTTT	CASSLGQGDQPQHF	TRBD1	TRBJ1-5	TRBV5-1	.
TGTGCCAGCAGCTTCTTACTAGCGGGGGGCACAGATACGCAGTATTTT	CASSFLLAGGTDTQYF	TRBD2	TRBJ2-3	TRBV7-2	.
TGTGCCAGCAGTGAAACCAGCGGGGTGTTCGATACGCAGTATTTT	CASSETSGVFDTQYF	TRBD2	TRBJ2-3	TRBV2	.
TGTGCCAGCAGTTTCGCGGGGGAGGCAAACATTCAGTACTTC	CASSFAGEANIQYF	TRBD2	TRBJ2-4	TRBV6-2/TRBV6-3	once
TGCACCAGCAGCCAAGTGAGACGGCTAGCCAACAACATTCAGTACTTC	CTSSQVRRLANNIQYF	.	TRBJ2-4	TRBV1	.
TGTGCCAGCCCGGGGGTAGAAACCGGGGAGCTGTTTTTT	CASPGVETGELFF	.	TRBJ2-2	TRBV4-2	few
TGTGCCAGTAGTATAGAATGGGGGGGTGGGAACATTCAGTACTTC	CASSIEWGGGNIQYF	TRBD2	TRBJ2-4	TRBV19	.
TGTGCCAGCAGCCGCGTCGGTGGTCCCCAGCATTTT	CASSRVGGPQHF	.	TRBJ1-5	TRBV3-1/TRBV3-2	few
TGTGCCACCGCGCGGGGGCGGAACACCGGGGAGCTGTTTTTT	CATARGRNTGELFF	.	TRBJ2-2	TRBV15	.
TGCGCCAGCAGTGGACAGGGAAGTTACGAGCAGTACTTC	CASSGQGSYEQYF	TRBD1	TRBJ2-7	TRBV10-2	.
TGTGCCAGCAGCTTACCGGACAGGGGATACAATGAGCAGTTCTTC	CASSLPDRGYNEQFF	TRBD1	TRBJ2-1	TRBV7-9	.
TGTGCCAGCAGCTTTGCGGGAGGGTCCCAAGAGACCCAGTACTTC	CASSFAGGSQETQYF	TRBD2	TRBJ2-5	TRBV5-5	.
TGTGCCAGCGCAGGCAGGGGGCAATTTGGTCCCCTCCACTTT	CASAGRGQFGPLHF	TRBD1	TRBJ1-6	TRBV14	.
TGTGCCAGTAGTTTAGACGGCAATCAGCCCCAGCATTTT	CASSLDGNQPQHF	.	TRBJ1-5	TRBV19	.
TGTGCCAGTAGTATAGAGGCCTCCCTAGCGGGGGATGTCAATGAGCAGTTCTTC	CASSIEASLAGDVNEQFF	TRBD2	TRBJ2-1	TRBV19	.
TGTGCCAGCAGCCCGACGGGGGTGAAAACCACTGAAGCTTTCTTT	CASSPTGVKTTEAFF	.	TRBJ1-1	TRBV6-6	.